This T cell receptor (beta chain) was profiled in a study of T cell changes during pregnancy in multiple sclerosis. The CDR3 consists of 13 residues. Trimming removed 4 bases at V and 5 bases at J, with 13 bases between. The germline gives CDR1 SGHRS, CDR2 YFSETQ. Only in-frame clones appear in the TCRdb table, and some are missing; sequencing was by immunoSEQ multiplex PCR. The sample holds about 22,000 clones; about 91% are singletons and the top ten take roughly 0.68%. The receptor's source is a female donor with multiple sclerosis, enrolled in a pregnancy study. V gene TRBV5-1 combines with J gene TRBJ2-7, with a tentative D call TRBD2 (5 bases). The sample here was CD4+ T cells from peripheral blood mononuclear cells, taken in the third trimester of pregnancy. CDR3 DNA sequence: TGCGCCAGCAGCGAGTTTACTAGGAACGAGCAGTACTTC. This encodes CASSEFTRNEQYF.